A selection of T cell receptor beta chains follows, all from one sample in a study of control samples from healthy donors and cancer patients. Libraries were prepared by immunoSEQ multiplex PCR; TCRdb keeps only in-frame clonotypes and omits some of them. Of 96,000 or so clones listed, approximately 95% were seen once; the top ten hold approximately 8%. Sequencing was carried out using blood. All receptors derive from a young man in good health. The CDR3 runs from the conserved cysteine through the conserved F or W. The D gene is left open where the match is weak. The size field is filled for only some rows; it gives once, few, many or a size class.

v_gene	abundance	j_gene	len	d_gene	CDR3nt	CDR3aa
TRBV11-1	NA	TRBJ2-1	11	NA	TGTGCCAGCAGCGCACAAAATGAGCAGTTCTTC	CASSAQNEQFF
TRBV21-1	NA	TRBJ2-5	13	NA	TGTGCCAGCAGCAGATTCCAACGGGAGACCCAGTACTTC	CASSRFQRETQYF
TRBV3-1/TRBV3-2	NA	TRBJ1-6	14	NA	TGTGCCAGCAGCCAGGGGCAGAGAGATTCACCCCTCCACTTT	CASSQGQRDSPLHF
TRBV27	NA	TRBJ1-2	14	TRBD1	TGTGCCAGCAGTTTAACGGGACAGCCCTATGGCTACACCTTC	CASSLTGQPYGYTF
TRBV3-1/TRBV3-2	NA	TRBJ1-1	14	NA	TGTGCCAGCAGCCAAGATCGGGGTATTACTGAAGCTTTCTTT	CASSQDRGITEAFF
TRBV5-8	NA	TRBJ2-7	15	TRBD2	TGTGCCAGCAGCCAACGCGGGGGTAGCTCCTACGAGCAGTACTTC	CASSQRGGSSYEQYF
TRBV19	NA	TRBJ1-1	15	NA	TGTGCCAGTAGTTGGGGGGCTTTCATGAACACTGAAGCTTTCTTT	CASSWGAFMNTEAFF
TRBV5-4	NA	TRBJ1-6	13	NA	TGTGCCAGCAGCTTGGGGGGGGATTCACCCCTCCACTTT	CASSLGGDSPLHF
TRBV11-2	NA	TRBJ1-1	14	NA	TGTGCCAGCAGCTTACTTTTGCCGGGGGCTGAAGCTTTCTTT	CASSLLLPGAEAFF
TRBV4-2	NA	TRBJ2-2	16	TRBD1	TGTGCCAGCAGCCAAGGACAGGGGGCCGGATCCGGGGAGCTGTTTTTT	CASSQGQGAGSGELFF
TRBV27	NA	TRBJ1-6	16	NA	TGTGCCAGCAGCCGACGGGACACACCCGCTTTTTCACCCCTCCACTTT	CASSRRDTPAFSPLHF
TRBV11-2	NA	TRBJ1-5	13	NA	TGTGCCAGCAGCTTAGGTAGCAATCAGCCCCAGCATTTT	CASSLGSNQPQHF
TRBV25-1	NA	TRBJ2-6	17	NA	TGTGCCAGCAGTGAATCTACAGGGAACTCTGGGGCCAACGTCCTGACTTTC	CASSESTGNSGANVLTF
TRBV14	NA	TRBJ2-1	20	TRBD2	TGTGCCAGCAGCCAAGATATCGGGACTAGCGGGAGGGCCATTGGCGATGAGCAGTTCTTC	CASSQDIGTSGRAIGDEQFF
TRBV18	NA	TRBJ1-6	16	TRBD1	TGTGCCAGCTCACTTATAGGGGGCGAGGATAATTCACCCCTCCACTTT	CASSLIGGEDNSPLHF
TRBV7-2	NA	TRBJ1-2	16	TRBD1	TGTGCCAGCAGCCACATAACAGGGGGCGGCCGCTATGGCTACACCTTC	CASSHITGGGRYGYTF
TRBV6-2/TRBV6-3	NA	TRBJ2-7	16	NA	TGTGCCAGCAGTTACCCGGGGACACCGGGGGGTTACGAGCAGTACTTC	CASSYPGTPGGYEQYF
TRBV5-4	NA	TRBJ1-2	14	NA	TGTGCCAGCGGATTCTGGGGGGGCGGCCCTGGCTACACCTTC	CASGFWGGGPGYTF
TRBV11-2	NA	TRBJ2-1	14	NA	TGTGCCAGCAGCACCGGGACCTTCTACAATGAGCAGTTCTTC	CASSTGTFYNEQFF
TRBV15	NA	TRBJ1-1	14	NA	TGTGCCACCAGCAGAGATAAGGGGCAGGGTGAAGCTTTCTTT	CATSRDKGQGEAFF
TRBV7-6	once	TRBJ1-3	15	NA	TGTGCCAGCAGCTTGACCAGTAACTCTGGAAACACCATATATTTT	CASSLTSNSGNTIYF
TRBV18	NA	TRBJ2-2	16	NA	TGTGCCAGCTCACCACAAGAACTTTTGGGCTCCGGGGAGCTGTTTTTT	CASSPQELLGSGELFF